This T cell receptor (beta chain) emerged from a study of T cells in Graves' hyperthyroidism and ophthalmopathy. This clonotype was seen more than once but under ten times. No antigen is known for it. Germline CDR1 reads KGHDR; CDR2 reads SFDVKD. V lost 0 bases, J lost 3 bases, and 14 bases stayed unmatched. The CDR3 is 20 residues long. Study results and limitations: The majority of expanded thyroid clonotypes above 0.001 also appeared in blood. Ophthalmopathy and stable hyperthyroidism were separated by a 13 V-J model.

The cohort's ophthalmopathy patients, a group with duration under 3 months, had a Clinical Activity Score of at least 3 and a NOSPECS grade of at least 4. The PBMCs were taken from 10 ml of fresh peripheral blood. Amplification of TCR beta CDR3 regions used RNA as the template. First-round RT-PCR targeting the TCR CDR3 was performed with the HTBI primer set. One entry per CDR3 protein, called by TCRdb with MiXCR from the multiplex PCR reads. The data show approximately 570,000 distinct CDR3 sequences, approximately 20% seen once. The sequenced sample consisted of blood. V gene TRBV24-1 combines with J gene TRBJ2-3; 10 bases fit TRBD2. The sequence was obtained from a man aged 40-55 years with Graves' ophthalmopathy. The CDR3 coding sequence is TGTGCCACCAGTGATTTGGGGGCCCGGGCTAGCGGGAGAGGAACAGATACGCAGTATTTT. The encoded protein is CATSDLGARASGRGTDTQYF.